The 4 T cell receptor beta chains given below trace back to one sample, sequenced in a study of identical twins. TCRdb independently ran MiXCR on the 5' RACE reads; one entry per CDR3 protein. The sample holds some 790,000 distinct CDR3 sequences, 15% to 20% seen once. The same sample was also used in a study of T cells expressing NK-cell markers.

Source material: PBMCs. The receptor source for this set is a woman aged 18-30 years in good health.

This clonotype was counted between two and nine times. The chain uses TRBV12-3 or TRBV12-4 and TRBJ2-1, with 8 positions matching TRBD2. The CDR3 consists of 13 residues. The V and J ends lost 7 bases and 7 bases, in that order; junction bases with no gene match: 6. The CDR3, as DNA: TGTGCCAGCACCAAGCGGGGGAGAAATGAGCAGTTCTTC. Its translation: CASTKRGRNEQFF.

This clonotype was recorded a few times. The chain carries TRBV5-6 and TRBJ2-1, with D tentatively TRBD2 (6 bases). This CDR3 has 14 amino acids. V was trimmed by 3 bases and J by 8 bases, leaving 15 bases between them. Germline CDR1 reads SGHDT; CDR2 reads YYEEEE. For the CDR3, the DNA is TGTGCCAGCAGCTCCCCGGGACTTTTCTATGAGCAGTTCTTC. It translates to CASSSPGLFYEQFF. The full variable domain, in which reference TRBV5-6 and TRBJ2-1 provide the parts outside the CDR3, is DAGVTQSPTHLIKTRGQQVTLRCSPKSGHDTVSWYQQALGQGPQFIFQYYEEEERQRGNFPDRFSGHQFPNYSSELNVNALLLGDSALYLCASSSPGLFYEQFFGPGTRLTVL.

The genes are TRBV20-1 and TRBJ2-5; D unresolved. Trimming removed 1 base at V and 3 bases at J, with 9 bases between. Germline V lookup: CDR1 DFQATT, CDR2 SNEGSKA (reference sequence). This CDR3 spans 13 amino acids. CDR3 amino acids: CSARAPGEETQYF. In DNA form, the CDR3 reads TGCAGTGCTAGAGCCCCCGGAGAAGAGACCCAGTACTTC.

The rearrangement joins TRBV6-5 to TRBJ2-7; D is possibly TRBD1 or TRBD2 (5 bases each). Germline V CDR1 and CDR2: MNHEY, SVGAGI. The V and J ends lost 2 bases and 0 bases respectively, with 11 bases between them. CDR3 length: 15 amino acids. This CDR3 is CASSYGDGNSYEQYF. The CDR3 DNA is TGTGCCAGCAGTTACGGGGACGGGAACTCCTACGAGCAGTACTTC.